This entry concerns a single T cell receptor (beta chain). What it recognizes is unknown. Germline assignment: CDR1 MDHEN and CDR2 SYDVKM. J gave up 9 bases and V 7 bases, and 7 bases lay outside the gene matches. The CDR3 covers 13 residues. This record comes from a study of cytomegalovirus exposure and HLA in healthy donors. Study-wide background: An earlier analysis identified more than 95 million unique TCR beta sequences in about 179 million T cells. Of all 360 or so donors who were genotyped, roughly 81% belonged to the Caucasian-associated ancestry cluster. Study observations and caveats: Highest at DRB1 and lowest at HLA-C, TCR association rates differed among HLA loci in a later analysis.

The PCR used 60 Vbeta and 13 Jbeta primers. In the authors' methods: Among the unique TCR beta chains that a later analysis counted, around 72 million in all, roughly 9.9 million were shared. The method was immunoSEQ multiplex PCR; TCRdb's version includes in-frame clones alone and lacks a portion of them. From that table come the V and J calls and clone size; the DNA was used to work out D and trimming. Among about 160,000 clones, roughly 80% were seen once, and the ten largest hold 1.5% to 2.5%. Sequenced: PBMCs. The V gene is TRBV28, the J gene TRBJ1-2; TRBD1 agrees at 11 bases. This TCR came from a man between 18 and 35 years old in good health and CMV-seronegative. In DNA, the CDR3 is TGTGCCAGCAACCCGGACAGGGGGCGTAGCTACACCTTC. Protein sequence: CASNPDRGRSYTF.